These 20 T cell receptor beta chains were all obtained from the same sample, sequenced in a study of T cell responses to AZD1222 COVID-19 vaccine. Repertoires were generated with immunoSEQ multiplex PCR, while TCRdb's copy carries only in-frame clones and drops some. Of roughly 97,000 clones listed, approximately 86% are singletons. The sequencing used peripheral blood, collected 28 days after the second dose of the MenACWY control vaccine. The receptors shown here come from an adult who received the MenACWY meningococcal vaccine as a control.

This chain's CDR3 is CASSISGTGNTIYF. CDR3 bases: TGTGCCAGTAGTATCTCGGGAACTGGAAACACCATATATTTT. The V and J genes are TRBV19 and TRBJ1-3; no clear D. V shed 3 bases and J shed 2 bases, with 8 bases lying between them. The CDR3 totals 14 residues. Germline assignment: CDR1 LNHDA and CDR2 SQIVND (reference sequence). Full variable domain (outside the CDR3, taken from reference TRBV19 and TRBJ1-3): DGGITQSPKYLFRKEGQNVTLSCEQNLNHDAMYWYRQDPGQGLRLIYYSQIVNDFQKGDIAEGYSVSREKKESFPLTVTSAQKNPTAFYLCASSISGTGNTIYFGEGSWLTVV.

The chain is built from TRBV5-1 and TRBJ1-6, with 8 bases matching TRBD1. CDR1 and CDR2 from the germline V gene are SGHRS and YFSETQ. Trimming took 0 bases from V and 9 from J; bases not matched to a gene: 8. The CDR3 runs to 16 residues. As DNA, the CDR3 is TGCGCCAGCAGCTTGGGCGGACAGGGATTTGTTTCACCCCTCCACTTT. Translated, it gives CASSLGGQGFVSPLHF.

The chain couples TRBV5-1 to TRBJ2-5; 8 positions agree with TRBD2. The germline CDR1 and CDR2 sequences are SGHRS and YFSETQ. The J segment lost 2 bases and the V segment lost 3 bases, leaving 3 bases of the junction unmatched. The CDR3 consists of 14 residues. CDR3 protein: CASSYTSGQETQYF. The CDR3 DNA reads TGCGCCAGCAGCTACACTAGCGGTCAAGAGACCCAGTACTTC.

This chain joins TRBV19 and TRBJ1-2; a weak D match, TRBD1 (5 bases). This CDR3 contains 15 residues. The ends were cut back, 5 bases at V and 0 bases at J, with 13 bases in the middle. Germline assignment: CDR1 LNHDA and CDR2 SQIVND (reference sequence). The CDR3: CASSVQEGTNYGYTF. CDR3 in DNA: TGTGCCAGTAGTGTTCAAGAGGGGACTAACTATGGCTACACCTTC.

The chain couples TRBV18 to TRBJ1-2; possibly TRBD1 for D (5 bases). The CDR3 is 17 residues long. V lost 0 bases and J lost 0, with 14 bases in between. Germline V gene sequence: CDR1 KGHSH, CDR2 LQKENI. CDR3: CASSPPGRDQANYGYTF. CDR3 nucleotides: TGTGCCAGCTCACCACCGGGACGCGACCAAGCTAACTATGGCTACACCTTC. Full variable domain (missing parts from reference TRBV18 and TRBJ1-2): NAGVMQNPRHLVRRRGQEARLRCSPMKGHSHVYWYRQLPEEGLKFMVYLQKENIIDESGMPKERFSAEFPKEGPSILRIQQVVRGDSAAYFCASSPPGRDQANYGYTFGSGTRLTVV.

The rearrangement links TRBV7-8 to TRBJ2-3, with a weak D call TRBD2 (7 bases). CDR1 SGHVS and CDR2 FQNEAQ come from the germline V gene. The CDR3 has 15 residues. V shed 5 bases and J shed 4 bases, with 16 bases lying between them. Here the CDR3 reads CASSQTGSGADTQYF. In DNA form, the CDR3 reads TGTGCCAGCAGCCAAACAGGGAGCGGGGCAGATACGCAGTATTTT.

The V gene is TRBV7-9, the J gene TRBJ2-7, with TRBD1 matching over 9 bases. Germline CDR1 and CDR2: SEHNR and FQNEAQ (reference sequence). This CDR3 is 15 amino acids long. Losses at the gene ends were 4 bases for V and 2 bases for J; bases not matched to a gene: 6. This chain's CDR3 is CASSSWTGAAYEQYF. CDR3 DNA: TGTGCCAGCAGCTCCTGGACAGGGGCGGCCTACGAGCAGTACTTC.

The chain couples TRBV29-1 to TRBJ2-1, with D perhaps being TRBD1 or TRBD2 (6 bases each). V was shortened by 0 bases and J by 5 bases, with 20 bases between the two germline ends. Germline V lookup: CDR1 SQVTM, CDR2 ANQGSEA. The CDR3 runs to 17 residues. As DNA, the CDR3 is TGCAGCGTTGAAGAAGAGGGGGGCAGGGGTTTTCACAATGAGCAGTTCTTC. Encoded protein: CSVEEEGGRGFHNEQFF.

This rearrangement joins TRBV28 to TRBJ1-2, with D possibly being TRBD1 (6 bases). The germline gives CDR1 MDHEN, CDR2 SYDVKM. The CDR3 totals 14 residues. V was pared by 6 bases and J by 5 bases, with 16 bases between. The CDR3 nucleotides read TGTGCCAGCAGATCTACCGGGACACCTTATGGCTACACCTTC. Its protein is CASRSTGTPYGYTF.

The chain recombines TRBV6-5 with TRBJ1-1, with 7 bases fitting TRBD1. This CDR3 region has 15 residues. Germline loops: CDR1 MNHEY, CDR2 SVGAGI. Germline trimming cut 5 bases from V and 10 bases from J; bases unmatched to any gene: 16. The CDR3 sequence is CASSQGQTLGVPAFF. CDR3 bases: TGTGCCAGCAGTCAGGGACAGACCCTAGGGGTGCCAGCTTTCTTT.

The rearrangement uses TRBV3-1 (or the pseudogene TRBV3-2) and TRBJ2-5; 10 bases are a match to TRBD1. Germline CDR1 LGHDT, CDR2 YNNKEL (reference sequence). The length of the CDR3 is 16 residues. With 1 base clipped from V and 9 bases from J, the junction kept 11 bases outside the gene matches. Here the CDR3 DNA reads TGTGCCAGCAGCCAAGCAGACAGGGGGCCGGGTGTGGCCCAGTACTTC. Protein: CASSQADRGPGVAQYF.

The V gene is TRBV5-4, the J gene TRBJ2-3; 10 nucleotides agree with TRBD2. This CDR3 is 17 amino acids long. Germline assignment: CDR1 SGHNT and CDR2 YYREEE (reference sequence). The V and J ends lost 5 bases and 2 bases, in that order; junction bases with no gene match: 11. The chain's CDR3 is CASRRGGLAGDTDTQYF. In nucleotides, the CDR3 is TGTGCCAGCAGACGGGGGGGCCTAGCGGGAGACACAGATACGCAGTATTTT.

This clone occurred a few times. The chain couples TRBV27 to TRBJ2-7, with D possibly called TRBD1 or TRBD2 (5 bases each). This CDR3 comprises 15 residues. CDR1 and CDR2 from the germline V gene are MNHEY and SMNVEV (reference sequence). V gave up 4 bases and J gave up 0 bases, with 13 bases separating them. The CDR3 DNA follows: TGTGCCAGCAGTTCGTCGGGGCACCGCTCCTACGAGCAGTACTTC. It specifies CASSSSGHRSYEQYF.

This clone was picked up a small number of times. CDR3 amino acids: CASSGRRAGGNYGYTF. The CDR3 DNA sequence: TGTGCCAGCAGCGGTAGAAGAGCAGGGGGGAACTATGGCTACACCTTC. The rearrangement links TRBV11-2 to TRBJ1-2, with 7 bases lining up with TRBD1. The germline V gene encodes CDR1 SGHAT and CDR2 FQNNGV. The CDR3 is made up of 16 amino acids. V was clipped by 5 bases and J by 2 bases; unmatched bases: 11.

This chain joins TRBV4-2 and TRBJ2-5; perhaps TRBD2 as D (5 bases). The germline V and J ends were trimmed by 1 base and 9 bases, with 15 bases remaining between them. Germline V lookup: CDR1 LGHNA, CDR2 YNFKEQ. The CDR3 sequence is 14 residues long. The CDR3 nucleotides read TGTGCCAGCAGCCAAGGGACTCGCTCGAAGGCCCAGTACTTC. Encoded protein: CASSQGTRSKAQYF.

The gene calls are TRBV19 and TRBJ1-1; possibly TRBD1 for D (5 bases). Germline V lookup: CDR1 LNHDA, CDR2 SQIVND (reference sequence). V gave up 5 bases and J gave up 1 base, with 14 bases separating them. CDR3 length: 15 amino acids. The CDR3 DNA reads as TGTGCCAGTAGTCGTATTTCGGGGCAGAACACTGAAGCTTTCTTT. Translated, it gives CASSRISGQNTEAFF.

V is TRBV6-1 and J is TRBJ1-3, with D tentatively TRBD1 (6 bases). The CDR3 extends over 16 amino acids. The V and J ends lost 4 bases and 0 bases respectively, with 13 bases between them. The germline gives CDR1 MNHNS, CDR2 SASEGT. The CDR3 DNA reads TGTGCCAGCAGTGGAGGACAGATCGCCTCTGGAAACACCATATATTTT. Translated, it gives CASSGGQIASGNTIYF.

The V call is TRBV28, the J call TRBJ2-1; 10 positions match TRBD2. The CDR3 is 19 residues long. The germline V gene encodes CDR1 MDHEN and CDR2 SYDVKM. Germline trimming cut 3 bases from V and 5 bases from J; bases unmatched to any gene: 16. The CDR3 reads CASSFLGSGGALLHNEQFF. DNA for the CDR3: TGTGCCAGCAGTTTTCTGGGGAGCGGGGGGGCCCTCCTACACAATGAGCAGTTCTTC.

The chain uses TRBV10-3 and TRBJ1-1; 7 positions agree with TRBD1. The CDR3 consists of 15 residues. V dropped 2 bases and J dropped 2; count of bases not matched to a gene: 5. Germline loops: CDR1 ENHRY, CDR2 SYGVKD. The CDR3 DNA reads TGTGCCATCAGTGAGACCGGGACAGTAAACACTGAAGCTTTCTTT. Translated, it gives CAISETGTVNTEAFF.

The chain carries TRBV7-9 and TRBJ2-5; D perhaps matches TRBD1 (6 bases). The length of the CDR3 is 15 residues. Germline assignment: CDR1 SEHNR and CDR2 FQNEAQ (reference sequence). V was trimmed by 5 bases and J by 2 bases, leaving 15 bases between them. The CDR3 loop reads CASSLGDTIQETQYF. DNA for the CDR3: TGTGCCAGCAGCCTAGGGGACACTATACAAGAGACCCAGTACTTC. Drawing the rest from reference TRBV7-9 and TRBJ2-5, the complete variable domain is DTGVSQNPRHKITKRGQNVTFRCDPISEHNRLYWYRQTLGQGPEFLTYFQNEAQLEKSRLLSDRFSAERPKGSFSTLEIQRTEQGDSAMYLCASSLGDTIQETQYFGPGTRLLVL.